Listed below are T cell receptor beta chains from one sample, sequenced in a study of T cell changes during pregnancy in multiple sclerosis. Libraries were prepared by immunoSEQ multiplex PCR; TCRdb keeps only in-frame clonotypes and omits some of them. The table has some 80,000 clones, 92% seen once. Sequenced here: peripheral blood, sampled before pregnancy. These receptors all come from a female donor with multiple sclerosis, enrolled in a pregnancy study. The CDR3 runs from the conserved cysteine through the conserved F or W.

v_gene	len	j_gene	CDR3aa
TRBV7-9	14	TRBJ2-5	CASVPGGLQETQYF
TRBV7-2	16	TRBJ1-5	CASSWAGTGGNQPQHF
TRBV11-1	15	TRBJ2-1	CASSSRRGGSNEQFF
TRBV6-5	15	TRBJ2-5	CASSLHRGDRETQYF
TRBV27	15	TRBJ1-2	CASSLFGVAGYGYTF
TRBV11-2	11	TRBJ2-7	CASSYYYEQYF
TRBV19	13	TRBJ2-1	CASSIGRYNEQFF
TRBV4-3	16	TRBJ2-1	CASSQESGQRYNEQFF
TRBV30	17	TRBJ1-4	CAWSRDRVGRTSEKLFF
TRBV6-5	14	TRBJ1-5	CASRAGGDNQPQHF
TRBV21-1	17	TRBJ2-7	CASSERSPRVPSYEQYF
TRBV7-9	13	TRBJ2-5	CASSPTGSETQYF
TRBV11-2	18	TRBJ2-2	CASSTRAGTGGWAGELFF
TRBV6-1	14	TRBJ2-7	CASSARTGTYEQYF
TRBV28	15	TRBJ2-2	CASSSIGQFTGELFF
TRBV15	15	TRBJ2-7	CATSRDRSGLYEQYF
TRBV28	14	TRBJ2-7	CASSPVGTNYEQYF
TRBV9	17	TRBJ2-1	CASSVGTLAGGSDEQFF
TRBV7-2	15	TRBJ1-2	CASSLIGGQDYGYTF
TRBV27	14	TRBJ2-1	CASSLSTNYNEQFF
TRBV7-2	17	TRBJ1-2	CASSKGAGGGLFRGYTF
TRBV9	14	TRBJ1-2	CASSVGTGNYGYTF
TRBV28	13	TRBJ2-2	CAGEGALTGELFF
TRBV9	16	TRBJ2-3	CASSVGTSGNTDTQYF
TRBV19	14	TRBJ2-1	CASNGQVTGNEQFF
TRBV10-3	17	TRBJ2-2	CAISEAMTGEVAGELFF
TRBV6-4	13	TRBJ2-2	CASSDGGAGELFF
TRBV18	15	TRBJ1-3	CASSADRSSGNTIYF
TRBV5-4	13	TRBJ2-1	CASSLGPSGGRFF
TRBV9	15	TRBJ2-7	CASSVGGRGGYEQYF
TRBV5-1	15	TRBJ2-5	CASSLEASGQETQYF
TRBV19	14	TRBJ1-2	CASKYRQGLGGYTF
TRBV28	13	TRBJ1-4	CASSGQALEKLFF
TRBV28	17	TRBJ2-1	CASSLTSARYYNNEQFF
TRBV7-6	16	TRBJ2-1	CASSLGGLAPNNEQFF
TRBV27	14	TRBJ2-1	CASSLSSRGNEQFF
TRBV27	15	TRBJ2-5	CASSPLGLGRETQYF
TRBV6-1	14	TRBJ1-2	CASSGGQGSYGYTF
TRBV14	11	TRBJ2-5	CASSSGITQYF
TRBV4-1	15	TRBJ2-2	CASSQGTSRTGELFF
TRBV5-8	17	TRBJ2-1	CASRLRAPGTGHNEQFF
TRBV5-4	15	TRBJ2-5	CASSQGMGPSETQYF
TRBV11-2	15	TRBJ2-1	CASSDGLARYNEQFF
TRBV7-9	15	TRBJ1-1	CASSLGSIDDTEAFF
TRBV28	14	TRBJ2-7	CASSSASGIHEQYF
TRBV5-4	15	TRBJ2-5	CASSSTRQGQETQYF
TRBV9	16	TRBJ2-1	CASSPRQGLVTHEQFF
TRBV5-1	17	TRBJ2-5	CASSLETIGRGWETQYF
TRBV30	14	TRBJ1-4	CAWTPWGPNEKLFF
TRBV19	15	TRBJ2-3	CASSMSGLSTDTQYF
TRBV28	12	TRBJ1-4	CASSPGGRELFF
TRBV7-2	15	TRBJ1-1	CASSLHSQLNTEAFF
TRBV29-1	16	TRBJ2-1	CSVQQLGTSGNNEQFF